This entry features one TCR beta chain sequence. Its cognate antigen is unknown. V lost 6 bases and J lost 6, with 15 bases in between. The CDR3 runs 13 residues. The germline V gene encodes CDR1 MDHEN and CDR2 SYDVKM. This sample is part of a study of identical twins. Study-wide results and limits: Memory repertoires showed no such pattern, whereas abundant cord blood beta clonotypes carried fewer insertions. Twins' excess sharing was less marked for out-of-frame beta sequences.

TCRdb processed the 5' RACE reads anew with MiXCR; each CDR3 protein has one entry. The sample includes around 690,000 distinct CDR3 sequences, 20% to 25% of them seen just once. These same records also appear under a second study, on T cells expressing NK-cell markers. Turning to that study: With an anti-gamma-delta TCR antibody, sorting in several experiments was kept to alpha-beta TCR T cells. Similarly, these clonotypes led the CD3+CD56-NKG2C+ fraction as well in several donors.

The sequencing input was PBMCs. The sequence was obtained from a woman between 18 and 30 years old in good health. The chain has TRBV28 and TRBJ2-7, with a weak D call TRBD1 (6 bases). The CDR3 coding sequence is TGTGCCAGCAGCCCCGGGACAACAGGCGAGCAGTACTTC. It encodes CASSPGTTGEQYF. Combining the CDR3 with reference TRBV28 and TRBJ2-7 gives the whole variable domain DVKVTQSSRYLVKRTGEKVFLECVQDMDHENMFWYRQDPGLGLRLIYFSYDVKMKEKGDIPEGYSVSREKKERFSLILESASTNQTSMYLCASSPGTTGEQYFGPGTRLTVT.